This T cell receptor (beta chain) was retrieved from a study of T-cell reconstitution after alpha-beta-depleted transplantation in children. It was with unique molecular identifiers that the TCRbeta library was prepared. TCRdb reprocessed the PCR reads via MiXCR and lists one record per CDR3 protein. The profile shows roughly 570,000 distinct CDR3 sequences, 25% to 30% of them singletons. CDR1 MNHNS and CDR2 SASEGT come from the germline V gene. With 4 bases removed from V and 1 base from J, the gap between germline ends came to 14 bases. The CDR3 has 16 amino acids. The starting material was PBMCs, obtained before TCRalphabeta/CD19-depleted stem cell transplant. The sequence was obtained from a boy under two years old with Wiskott-Aldrich syndrome, due to receive a stem cell transplant. V and J are TRBV6-1 and TRBJ1-3; tentatively, D is TRBD1 (5 bases). The CDR3 coding sequence is TGTGCCAGCAGTGGTCTTTCAGGGTTGTCTGGAAACACCATATATTTT. Its protein is CASSGLSGLSGNTIYF.